The 28 T cell receptor beta chains reported below all come from one sample, sequenced in a study of CD8 T cells in ankylosing spondylitis. One entry per CDR3 protein results from TCRdb running MiXCR on the 5' RACE reads. The table has 150,000 or so distinct CDR3 sequences, roughly 10% seen once. Input material: blood, either unsorted or a sorted T cell fraction (not recorded which). The receptors were gathered from a female donor with ankylosing spondylitis or in good health (not recorded which).

This clonotype has at least ten counts. V gene TRBV11-2 combines with J gene TRBJ2-1, with 7 bases lining up with TRBD2. Trimming took 2 bases from V and 0 from J; bases not matched to a gene: 10. Germline values: CDR1 SGHAT, CDR2 FQNNGV. The CDR3 runs 18 residues. CDR3 protein: CASSLMAGVIGSYNEQFF. For the CDR3, the DNA is TGTGCCAGCAGCTTAATGGCGGGAGTTATAGGCTCCTACAATGAGCAGTTCTTC.

This clonotype was counted ten times or more. The chain carries TRBV28 and TRBJ2-3; D uncertain. V lost 5 bases, J lost 2 bases, and 11 bases lay in between. The CDR3 is 14 residues long. Germline CDR1 is MDHEN and CDR2 is SYDVKM. As DNA, the CDR3 is TGTGCCAGCAGTACCCAACGATTCACAGATACGCAGTATTTT. Translation gives CASSTQRFTDTQYF.

This rearrangement joins TRBV6-4 to TRBJ2-1; D is perhaps TRBD2 (6 bases). V lost 8 bases, J lost 8 bases, and 25 bases lay in between. The CDR3 contains 16 residues. Germline V gene data show CDR1 as MRHNA and CDR2 as SNTAGT. The CDR3 loop is CASGLSGSGARHEQFF. The CDR3 DNA sequence: TGTGCCAGCGGACTCAGCGGGTCTGGGGCAAGACATGAGCAGTTCTTC.

This clonotype came up a few times. The rearrangement links TRBV7-2 to TRBJ1-2; 7 bases are a match to TRBD1. The trim removed 4 bases at V and 5 bases at J, leaving 13 bases unmatched. The CDR3 extends over 16 amino acids. From germline, CDR1 is SGHTA and CDR2 FQGNSA. The CDR3 DNA follows: TGTGCCAGCAGCTCAAATACAGGGGTTTGGTTATATGGCTACACCTTC. Encoded protein: CASSSNTGVWLYGYTF.

This sequence joins TRBV30 and TRBJ2-7; 7 bases line up with TRBD2. The germline V gene has CDR1 GTSNPN and CDR2 SVGIG (reference sequence). Trimming took 0 bases from V and 4 from J; bases not matched to a gene: 3. The CDR3 has 13 residues. The DNA of the CDR3 is TGTGCCTGGAGTGTCGGCGGGGGATACGAGCAGTACTTC. Its translation: CAWSVGGGYEQYF.

At least ten counts were recorded for this clonotype. J is TRBJ2-1 and V is TRBV20-1; D unresolved. V was clipped by 6 bases and J by 3 bases, with 12 bases between them. The CDR3 has 13 amino acids. Germline assignment: CDR1 DFQATT and CDR2 SNEGSKA (reference sequence). CDR3 nucleotide sequence: TGCAGTGCCATCGACCCCGACTACAATGAGCAGTTCTTC. This codes for CSAIDPDYNEQFF.

This chain connects TRBV2 to TRBJ2-7; either TRBD1 or TRBD2 may supply D (6 bases each). The CDR3 runs to 15 residues. The germline V gene encodes CDR1 SNHLY and CDR2 FYNNEI. The V gene lost 4 bases and the J gene lost 3 bases, with 16 bases spanning the gap. The CDR3 nucleotides read TGTGCCAGCAGTGCCAGAGGGGGGAGAAGCTACGAGCAGTACTTC. Its translation is CASSARGGRSYEQYF.

This sequence joins TRBV19 and TRBJ1-1, with D possibly being TRBD1 (6 bases). Germline-derived CDR1 and CDR2 are LNHDA and SQIVND (reference sequence). The CDR3 has 12 residues. V lost 6 bases to trimming and J lost 4 bases, with 9 bases between them. The CDR3 is CASRAGATEAFF. Written as DNA, the CDR3 is TGTGCCAGTAGGGCAGGGGCCACTGAAGCTTTCTTT.

This clonotype occurred a few times. The V and J genes are TRBV6-1 and TRBJ2-1, with 7 bases that match TRBD2. The germline CDR1 and CDR2 sequences are MNHNS and SASEGT. This CDR3 contains 18 residues. V lost 7 bases to trimming and J lost 7 bases; unmatched junction nucleotides: 22. The CDR3 nucleotides are TGTGCCAGCAAATCATTTCCTCTAGCGGCGGAGGAAGGGAATGAGCAGTTCTTC. This encodes CASKSFPLAAEEGNEQFF.

This clonotype was seen more than once but under ten times. This sequence joins TRBV5-6 and TRBJ2-5, with 8 bases that match TRBD1. The CDR3 sequence is 14 residues long. The germline V gene has CDR1 SGHDT and CDR2 YYEEEE. Unmatched junction bases numbered 8, after V lost 7 bases and J lost 3 bases. CDR3 region: CASASVDREETQYF. In DNA, the CDR3 is TGTGCCAGCGCATCGGTGGACAGGGAAGAGACCCAGTACTTC.

The chain has TRBV19 and TRBJ2-1; D tentatively reads TRBD1 or TRBD2 (7 bases each). Trimming stripped 5 bases from V and 4 bases from J, with 15 bases between. From germline, CDR1 is LNHDA and CDR2 SQIVND (reference sequence). The CDR3 contains 15 residues. The CDR3 spells CASSAGDSRYNEQFF. CDR3 in DNA: TGTGCCAGTAGTGCGGGGGACAGCCGATACAATGAGCAGTTCTTC.

This clonotype was detected many times. The chain is built from TRBV7-9 and TRBJ2-3, with TRBD2 matching over 12 bases. CDR3 length: 16 amino acids. CDR1 and CDR2 (germline): SEHNR, FQNEAQ (reference sequence). V shed 5 bases, J shed 7 bases, and the junction held 10 bases outside the gene matches. CDR3 sequence (DNA): TGTGCCAGCAGCCATATGACTAGCGGGAGAGGTCATACGCAGTATTTT. Translating gives CASSHMTSGRGHTQYF.

This clonotype was seen at least ten times. The chain combines TRBV28 with TRBJ2-4, with D perhaps matching TRBD2 (6 bases). V was pared by 7 bases and J by 10 bases, with 17 bases between. The CDR3 is 13 amino acids. Per germline, CDR1 MDHEN and CDR2 SYDVKM. Here the CDR3 DNA reads TGTGCCAGCATCGGGGGAGCGGACACGATTCAGTACTTC. It codes for CASIGGADTIQYF. Filled out from reference TRBV28 and TRBJ2-4, the complete variable domain reads DVKVTQSSRYLVKRTGEKVFLECVQDMDHENMFWYRQDPGLGLRLIYFSYDVKMKEKGDIPEGYSVSREKKERFSLILESASTNQTSMYLCASIGGADTIQYFGAGTRLSVL.

This clonotype has just a few counts. The chain joins TRBV11-2 to TRBJ1-6; 11 nucleotides agree with TRBD1. With V trimmed by 9 bases and J by 6 bases, 1 base remained unmatched. The germline gives CDR1 SGHAT, CDR2 FQNNGV. CDR3 size: 13 residues. The CDR3 spells CASGTGGNSPLHF. CDR3 DNA: TGTGCCAGTGGGACAGGGGGTAATTCACCCCTCCACTTT.

This clonotype was seen at least ten times. The chain is built from TRBV12-3 or TRBV12-4 and TRBJ2-7; TRBD2 matches 8 bases. The CDR3 spans 15 residues. J was trimmed by 5 bases and V by 0 bases; bases with no gene match: 6. The CDR3 DNA reads as TGTGCCAGCAGTTTAGCGAAAGCGGGAGTGGACGAGCAGTACTTC. Its protein is CASSLAKAGVDEQYF.

The chain employs TRBV4-3 and TRBJ2-7; D might be TRBD2 (7 bases). Germline V lookup: CDR1 LGHNA, CDR2 YSLEER. The germline V and J ends were trimmed by 2 bases and 2 bases, with 13 bases remaining between them. The CDR3 length is 15 residues. Here the CDR3 DNA reads TGCGCCAGCAGCCAATCTAAGGGGGGGCCCTACGAGCAGTACTTC. It codes for CASSQSKGGPYEQYF.

The J gene is TRBJ1-4, the V gene TRBV29-1; 7 nucleotides match TRBD1. The CDR3 runs 12 residues. V lost 6 bases and J lost 6; bases outside the gene matches: 4. The germline gives CDR1 SQVTM, CDR2 ANQGSEA. The CDR3 sequence is CSVDTGDEKLFF. The CDR3 nucleotides are TGCAGCGTCGACACAGGGGATGAAAAACTGTTTTTT.

The genes are TRBV5-6 and TRBJ2-3; 9 bases line up with TRBD2. V lost 0 bases and J lost 5; bases outside the gene matches: 13. Germline loops: CDR1 SGHDT, CDR2 YYEEEE. The CDR3 loop spans 18 amino acids. Here the CDR3 DNA reads TGTGCCAGCAGCTTGGCCATAGGGAATAGCGGGAGTAAAGATACGCAGTATTTT. Its protein product is CASSLAIGNSGSKDTQYF.

The J gene is TRBJ2-7, the V gene TRBV6-1; 7 bases agree with TRBD2. The junction had 8 bases not matched to a gene; V was cut back by 6 bases and J by 3 bases. Germline V gene lookup returns CDR1 MNHNS and CDR2 SASEGT. The CDR3 extends over 14 amino acids. The DNA for the CDR3 is TGTGCCAGCAGGTTGGGGCTAGCGGACTACGAGCAGTACTTC. Translating gives CASRLGLADYEQYF.

The rearrangement links TRBV30 to TRBJ2-7, with D possibly TRBD1 on 7 matching bases. With 4 bases removed from V and 5 bases from J, the gap between germline ends came to 15 bases. CDR1 is GTSNPN and CDR2 is SVGIG in the germline V gene (reference sequence). The CDR3 length is 13 residues. CDR3 residues: CAWTYRGGHEQYF. The CDR3 DNA is TGTGCCTGGACCTACAGGGGAGGCCACGAGCAGTACTTC.

This clonotype was seen at least ten times. CDR3 bases: TGTGCCAGCAGCTCAAACTCAAAGTACAATGAGCAGTTCTTC. It yields the protein CASSSNSKYNEQFF. The chain combines TRBV7-9 with TRBJ2-1; D gene unclear. The CDR3 is 14 residues long. V gave up 4 bases and J gave up 4 bases, with 11 bases separating them. CDR1 and CDR2 (germline): SEHNR, FQNEAQ (reference sequence).

The rearrangement uses TRBV5-1 and TRBJ2-3; no clear D gene. Per the germline V gene, CDR1 is SGHRS and CDR2 is YFSETQ. This CDR3 has 16 amino acids. Deletions cut 1 base from V and 3 bases from J, with 15 bases between. The CDR3 protein is CASSLQQALGTDTQYF. In DNA, the CDR3 is TGCGCCAGCAGCTTGCAGCAGGCCCTGGGAACAGATACGCAGTATTTT. Complete variable domain (other parts from reference TRBV5-1 and TRBJ2-3): KAGVTQTPRYLIKTRGQQVTLSCSPISGHRSVSWYQQTPGQGLQFLFEYFSETQRNKGNFPGRFSGRQFSNSRSEMNVSTLELGDSALYLCASSLQQALGTDTQYFGPGTRLTVL.

In its sample, this clonotype was seen a few times. The junction shows a germline mismatch at one end, possibly a read error. The chain links TRBV3-1 to TRBJ2-1; 8 nucleotides match TRBD2. CDR1 is LGHDT, CDR2 YNNKEL, per germline (reference sequence). The CDR3 length is 15 residues. The CDR3 loop is CASSQGREAYNEQFF. CDR3 sequence (DNA): TGTGCCAGCAGTCAAGGGCGGGAGGCTTACAATGAGCAGTTCTTC.

The rearrangement uses TRBV9 and TRBJ2-3; TRBD2 aligns across 7 bases. The CDR3 is 16 amino acids. Germline loops: CDR1 SGDLS, CDR2 YYNGEE. Trimming at V came to 4 bases and at J to 2 bases, leaving 10 bases not matched to a gene. The CDR3 sequence is CASSPYSSGVTDTQYF. DNA for the CDR3: TGTGCCAGCAGCCCCTACTCTAGCGGAGTCACAGATACGCAGTATTTT.

At least ten counts were recorded for this clonotype. The rearrangement uses TRBV4-2 and TRBJ2-2; D remains unclear. In germline, CDR1 is LGHNA, CDR2 YNFKEQ. The CDR3 length is 18 residues. Between the trimmed V and J ends, which lost 0 bases and 5 bases, there was a span of 19 bases. CDR3 sequence (DNA): TGTGCCAGCAGCCAAGATCAGAGTGTATTGATGGGGACCGGGGAGCTGTTTTTT. This translates into CASSQDQSVLMGTGELFF.

In this sample, this clonotype turned up many times. The V call is TRBV29-1, the J call TRBJ2-7; weak D call: TRBD1 (6 bases). Trimming left V 6 bases short and J 2 bases short, with 11 bases between. Germline-derived CDR1 and CDR2 are SQVTM and ANQGSEA. This CDR3 has 12 amino acids. The CDR3 is CSVIQGTYEQYF. The CDR3 bases are TGCAGCGTCATACAGGGTACCTACGAGCAGTACTTC.

This clonotype was counted between two and nine times. The V gene is TRBV10-3, the J gene TRBJ1-2, with D unresolved. The V gene's germline CDR1 is ENHRY and CDR2 SYGVKD. V lost 3 bases, J lost 7 bases, and 6 bases lay in between. This CDR3 is built from 11 residues. CDR3 bases: TGTGCCATCAGTGATTCTGGTGGCTACACCTTC. Protein sequence: CAISDSGGYTF.

This clonotype has a handful of counts. The V call is TRBV28, the J call TRBJ2-5; the D gene is possibly TRBD2 (5 bases). The V end lost 3 bases, the J end lost 5 bases, and 13 bases lay between the germline ends. CDR1 is MDHEN and CDR2 is SYDVKM in the germline V gene. The CDR3 loop spans 14 amino acids. CDR3 nucleotide sequence: TGTGCCAGCAGTTTGGTGGGGAGTACCGAGACCCAGTACTTC. Protein sequence: CASSLVGSTETQYF.